This TCR beta chain was retrieved from a study of memory B cells and T cells in multiple sclerosis (dated by TCRdb to 2017 to 2018). Study-wide context: The study compared TCR beta repertoires of autoproliferating peripheral T cells with brain lesion-infiltrating T cells in multiple sclerosis patients. A couple of multiple sclerosis patients, for whom either brain lesions at autopsy or brain-infiltrating cells from biopsy were available, were included in TCR sequencing.

Results and caveats for the whole study, not just this receptor: Clone-set sizes varied between compartments, which affected the numbers of shared clonotypes and made normalization necessary.

As for this clone: Its antigen target is currently unknown. No clone much larger than this one lies a single base away; base qualities are absent.

The CDR3 sequence holds 15 residues, the cysteine and phenylalanine included. The DNA shown is the 45-base CDR3, in frame from base 1. CDR1 SEHNR and CDR2 FQNEAQ were looked up in the germline V gene (reference sequence). After stimulus-free culture of CFSE-labeled PBMCs, the autoproliferating (CFSEdim) and non-proliferating (CFSEhi) T cell fractions were sequenced separately. A total of 40 million to 60 million CFSE-labeled PBMCs were cultured for seven to eight days without stimulus, and replicate wells were then pooled. PBMCs were labeled with about 0.49 uM CFSE and cultured in serum-free AIM-V medium without exogenous stimuli. PBMCs were isolated by Ficoll density gradient centrifugation and cryopreserved before use. Live 7-AAD-negative cells were sorted on a FACSAria III, washed with PBS, and frozen at -80 degrees C as dry pellets. Using the immunoSEQ Platform, TCRbeta CDR3 regions were amplified from extracted genomic DNA. Multiplex PCR, high-throughput sequencing and a vendor bioinformatics pipeline were combined in the immunoSEQ assay. The paper's data handling went like this. After discarding non-productive sequences and any CDR3s under 4 amino acids in length, clonotype frequencies were recalculated for each sample. In immunoSEQ Analyzer 2.0, shared clonotypes were identified as those with identical CDR3 amino acid, V gene and J gene sequences. To normalize repertoire overlap, the number of shared clonotypes was divided by the product of the two clone-set sizes and multiplied by 1000 to give arbitrary units. TCRdb provides this immuneACCESS table in a form limited to in-frame rearrangements. Some clones are lacking; in checked studies, under half of them reflect an unresolved V gene, and why the rest are absent is not known. That table furnishes V, J and clone size, whereas the DNA furnished D and trimming. This sample holds 35,000 to 55,000 clones; over 70% were observed only once. The ten biggest clones cover around 1.1% of the sample.

The rearrangement combines TRBV7-9 with TRBJ2-5; matching of 6 bases hints at TRBD1 as the D gene. The last part of the DNA fits TRBJ2-7 better; the J call may be wrong. This TCR came from a human donor with multiple sclerosis. Sequenced sample: PBMCs from blood kept in culture. The CDR3 protein: CASSSPGHREIEQYF. The DNA reads TGTGCCAGCAGCTCTCCCGGACACAGGGAGATCGAGCAGTACTTC.